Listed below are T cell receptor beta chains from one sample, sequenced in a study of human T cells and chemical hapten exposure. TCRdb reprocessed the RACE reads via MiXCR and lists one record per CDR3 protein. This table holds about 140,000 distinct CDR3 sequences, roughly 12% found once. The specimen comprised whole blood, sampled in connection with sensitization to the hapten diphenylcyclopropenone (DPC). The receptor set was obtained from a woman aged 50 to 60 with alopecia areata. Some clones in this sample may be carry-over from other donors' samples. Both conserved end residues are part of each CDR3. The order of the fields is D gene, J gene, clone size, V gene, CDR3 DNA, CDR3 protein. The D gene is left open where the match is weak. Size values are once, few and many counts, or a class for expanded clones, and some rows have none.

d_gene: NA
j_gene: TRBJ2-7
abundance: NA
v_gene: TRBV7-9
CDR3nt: TGTGCCAGCAGCTTAGCGCAGGTAGCATCCGAGCAGTACTTC
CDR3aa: CASSLAQVASEQYF

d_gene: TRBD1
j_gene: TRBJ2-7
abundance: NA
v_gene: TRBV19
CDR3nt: TGTGCCAGTACCCCTCGGGACAGGGGCGAGCAGTACTTC
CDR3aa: CASTPRDRGEQYF

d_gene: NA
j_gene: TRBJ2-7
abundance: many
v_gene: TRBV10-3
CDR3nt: TGTGCCATGTCCCCAGGCGGAAGCCGCTCCTACGAGCAGTACTTC
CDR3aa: CAMSPGGSRSYEQYF

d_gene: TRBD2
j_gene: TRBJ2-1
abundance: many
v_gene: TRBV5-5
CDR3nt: TGTGCCAGCAGCTTGGTACTAGCGAACAATGAGCAGTTCTTC
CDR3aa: CASSLVLANNEQFF

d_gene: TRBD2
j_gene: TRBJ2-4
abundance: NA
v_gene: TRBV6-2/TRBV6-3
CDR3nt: TGTGCCAGCAGTTCCCCCCTAGCGGGAGACGGTGGTAACATTCAGTACTTC
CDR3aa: CASSSPLAGDGGNIQYF

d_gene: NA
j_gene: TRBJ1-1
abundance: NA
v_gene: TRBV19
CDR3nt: TGTGCCAGTAACTCCCCCCCCCTGGACAGCTGGAACACTGAAGCTTTCTTT
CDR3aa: CASNSPPLDSWNTEAFF

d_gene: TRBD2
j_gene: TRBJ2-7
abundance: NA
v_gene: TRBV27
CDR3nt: TGTGCCAGCAGTTTAATGACTAGCGGGAGGACAAACGAGCAGTACTTC
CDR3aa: CASSLMTSGRTNEQYF

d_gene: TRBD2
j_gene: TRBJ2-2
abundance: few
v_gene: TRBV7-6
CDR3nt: TGTGCCAGCAGCTTTGTAGCGGGAGAGACCGGGGAGCTGTTTTTT
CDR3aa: CASSFVAGETGELFF

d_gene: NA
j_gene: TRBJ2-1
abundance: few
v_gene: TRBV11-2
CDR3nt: TGTGCCAGCAGCCCCCAGGGGTTAAGCAGGAATGAGCAGTTCTTC
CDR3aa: CASSPQGLSRNEQFF

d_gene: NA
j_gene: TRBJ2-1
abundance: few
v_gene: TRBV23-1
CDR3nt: TGCGCCAGCAGTCAATCCAGGGTCGGACGAAGAAACAATGAGCAGTTCTTC
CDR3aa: CASSQSRVGRRNNEQFF

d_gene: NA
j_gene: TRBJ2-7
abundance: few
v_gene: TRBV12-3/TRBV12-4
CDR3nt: TGTGCCAGCAGTTTCGGGGCAGTCTCCTACGAGCAGTACTTC
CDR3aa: CASSFGAVSYEQYF

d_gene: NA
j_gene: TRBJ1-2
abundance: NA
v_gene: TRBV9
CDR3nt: TGTGCCTCCCAAGGGGAGGCCTCTAACTATGGCTACACCTTC
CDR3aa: CASQGEASNYGYTF

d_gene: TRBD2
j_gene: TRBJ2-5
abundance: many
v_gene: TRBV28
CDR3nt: TGTGCCAGCAGTGAAACTAGCGGGCCAACCCAAGAGACCCAGTACTTC
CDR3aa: CASSETSGPTQETQYF

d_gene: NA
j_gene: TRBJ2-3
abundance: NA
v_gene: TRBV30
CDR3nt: TGTGCCTGGGGCTTCGGCCAGACAGACACAGATACGCAGTATTTT
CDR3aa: CAWGFGQTDTDTQYF

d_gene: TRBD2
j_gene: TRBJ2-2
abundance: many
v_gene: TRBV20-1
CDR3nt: TGCAGTGCTAGAGATCCTAGCGGGGCCCCGAACACCGGGGAGCTGTTTTTT
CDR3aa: CSARDPSGAPNTGELFF

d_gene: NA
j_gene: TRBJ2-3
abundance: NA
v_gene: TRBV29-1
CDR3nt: TGCAGCGTCCAGCACATCGATACGCAGTATTTT
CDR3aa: CSVQHIDTQYF

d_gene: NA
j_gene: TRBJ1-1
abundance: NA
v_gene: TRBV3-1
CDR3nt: TGTGCCAGCAGCCAAGACGGCAGGAACACTGAAGCTTTCTTT
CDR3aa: CASSQDGRNTEAFF

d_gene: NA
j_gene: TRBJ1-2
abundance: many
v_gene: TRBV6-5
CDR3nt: TGTGCCAGCAGTTCCTCAGGCGGATGGAGTGGCTACACCTTC
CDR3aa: CASSSSGGWSGYTF

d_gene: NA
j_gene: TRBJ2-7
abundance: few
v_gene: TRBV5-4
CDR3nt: TGTGCCAGCAGCTTGGGCCTGTCCGGATACGAGCAGTACTTC
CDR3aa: CASSLGLSGYEQYF

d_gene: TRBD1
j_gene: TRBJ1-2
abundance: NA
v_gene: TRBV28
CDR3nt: TGTGCCAGCACCCAGGGACAGGGGAGCTATGGCTACACCTTC
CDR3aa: CASTQGQGSYGYTF

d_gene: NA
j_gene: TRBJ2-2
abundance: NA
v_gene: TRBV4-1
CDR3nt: TGCGCCAGCAGCCAAGAGCCCGGGCGAACCGGGGAGCTGTTTTTT
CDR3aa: CASSQEPGRTGELFF

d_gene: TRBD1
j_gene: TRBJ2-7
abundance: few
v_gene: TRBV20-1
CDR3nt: TGCAGTGCTACCGAGGACAGGTTGGACTACGAGCAGTACTTC
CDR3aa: CSATEDRLDYEQYF

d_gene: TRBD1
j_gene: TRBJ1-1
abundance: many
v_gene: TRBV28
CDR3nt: TGTGCCAGCAGTTCGTTACAGGGGGCGAGTAGGACTGAAGCTTTCTTT
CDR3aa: CASSSLQGASRTEAFF

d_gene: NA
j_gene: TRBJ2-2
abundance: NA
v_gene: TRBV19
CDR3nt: TGTGCCAGTAGTATCGGGGGAATAAGGAGCGGGGAGCTGTTTTTT
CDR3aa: CASSIGGIRSGELFF

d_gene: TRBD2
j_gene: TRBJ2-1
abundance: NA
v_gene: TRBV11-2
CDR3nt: TGTGCCAGCAGCAACACAGCGGGAGTCCTTGTGAGTGAGCAGTTCTTC
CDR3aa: CASSNTAGVLVSEQFF

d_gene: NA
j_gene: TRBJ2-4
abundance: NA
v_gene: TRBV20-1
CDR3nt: TGCAGTGCTAGTTACGCGGTAGCCAAAAACATTCAGTACTTC
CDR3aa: CSASYAVAKNIQYF

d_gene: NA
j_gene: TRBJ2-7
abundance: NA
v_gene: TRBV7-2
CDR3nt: TGTGCCAGCAGCTCCTTCGGGGGCGAGCAGTACTTC
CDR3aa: CASSSFGGEQYF

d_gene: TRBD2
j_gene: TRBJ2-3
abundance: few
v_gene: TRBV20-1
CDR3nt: TGCAGTGCCTTAGCGGGAGGGCCGACAGATACGCAGTATTTT
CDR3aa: CSALAGGPTDTQYF

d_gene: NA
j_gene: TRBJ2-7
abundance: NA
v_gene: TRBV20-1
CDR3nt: TGCAGTGCTCGGGTCCCCACCTACGAGCAGTACTTC
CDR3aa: CSARVPTYEQYF

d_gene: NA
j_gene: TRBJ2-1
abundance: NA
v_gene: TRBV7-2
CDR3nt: TGTGCCAGCAGCTCTTTCAATGAGCAGTTCTTC
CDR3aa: CASSSFNEQFF

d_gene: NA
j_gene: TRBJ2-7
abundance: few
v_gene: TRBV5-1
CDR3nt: TGCGCCAGCAGCGATCCGGGACGGAGCTCCTACGAGCAGTACTTC
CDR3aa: CASSDPGRSSYEQYF

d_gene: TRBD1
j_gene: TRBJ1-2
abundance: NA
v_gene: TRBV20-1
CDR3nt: TGCAGTGCTAGAAGTAACAGGGGGTCGTATGGCTACACCTTC
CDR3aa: CSARSNRGSYGYTF

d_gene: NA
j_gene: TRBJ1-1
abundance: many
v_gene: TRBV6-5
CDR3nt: TGTGCCAGCAGACTAAACACTGAAGCTTTCTTT
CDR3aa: CASRLNTEAFF

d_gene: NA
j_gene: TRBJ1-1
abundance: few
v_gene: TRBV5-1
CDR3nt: TGCGCCAGCAGGCCGACCGGGACGGCGAACACTGAAGCTTTCTTT
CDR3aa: CASRPTGTANTEAFF

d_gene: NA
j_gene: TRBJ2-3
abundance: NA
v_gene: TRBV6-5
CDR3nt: TGTGCCAGCAGAAAGGGCTGGAGCACAGATACGCAGTATTTT
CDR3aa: CASRKGWSTDTQYF

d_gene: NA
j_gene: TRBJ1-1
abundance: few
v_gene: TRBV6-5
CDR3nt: TGTGCCAGCAGTTACTCGAGTAGGGAAACTGAAGCTTTCTTT
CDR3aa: CASSYSSRETEAFF

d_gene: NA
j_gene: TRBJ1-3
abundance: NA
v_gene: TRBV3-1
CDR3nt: TGTGCCAGCAGCCAAGATCCCAGGTCTCGTGGAAACACCATATATTTT
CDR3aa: CASSQDPRSRGNTIYF

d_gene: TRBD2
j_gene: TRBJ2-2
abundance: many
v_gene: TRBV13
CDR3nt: TGTGCCAGCAGTACAAGCGGGAGAGGGACCGGGGAGCTGTTTTTT
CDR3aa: CASSTSGRGTGELFF

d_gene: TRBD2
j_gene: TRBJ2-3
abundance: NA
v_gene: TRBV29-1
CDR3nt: TGCAGCGTTGAAATAGCGGGAAGCACAGATACGCAGTATTTT
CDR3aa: CSVEIAGSTDTQYF

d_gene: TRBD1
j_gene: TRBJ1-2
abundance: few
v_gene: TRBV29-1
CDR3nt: TGCAGCGTAGACAGGGGGCATGGCTATGGCTACACCTTC
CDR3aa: CSVDRGHGYGYTF

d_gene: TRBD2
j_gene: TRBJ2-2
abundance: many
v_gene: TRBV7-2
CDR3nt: TGTGCCAGCAGCTTCCTGACTAGCGGGGACACCGGGGAGCTGTTTTTT
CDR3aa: CASSFLTSGDTGELFF

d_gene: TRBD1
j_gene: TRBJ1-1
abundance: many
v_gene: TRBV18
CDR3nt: TGTGCCAGCTCAGGGACAGGGGGCGGCGGCACTGAAGCTTTCTTT
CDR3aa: CASSGTGGGGTEAFF

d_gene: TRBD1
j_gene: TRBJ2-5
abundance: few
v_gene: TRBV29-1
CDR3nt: TGCAGCGTTATTGGGACAGGGTCACAAGAGACCCAGTACTTC
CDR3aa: CSVIGTGSQETQYF

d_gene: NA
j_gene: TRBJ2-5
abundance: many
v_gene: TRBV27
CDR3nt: TGTGCCAGCAGTTTATCTCCCTTTCCCGAGGAGACCCAGTACTTC
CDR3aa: CASSLSPFPEETQYF

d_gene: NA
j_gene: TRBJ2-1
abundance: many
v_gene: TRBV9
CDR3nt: TGTGCCAGCAGCGTAGCTGTGAGGGAGAGCTCCTACAATGAGCAGTTCTTC
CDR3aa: CASSVAVRESSYNEQFF

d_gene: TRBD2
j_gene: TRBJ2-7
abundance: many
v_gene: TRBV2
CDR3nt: TGTGCCAGCACCCCTCGAGCTAGCGGATCCTACGAGCAGTACTTC
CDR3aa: CASTPRASGSYEQYF

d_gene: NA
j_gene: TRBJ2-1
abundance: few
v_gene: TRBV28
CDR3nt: TGTGCCAGCAGCCCCCCGGGTGAGCGGCTTAGCTCCTACAATGAGCAGTTCTTC
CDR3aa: CASSPPGERLSSYNEQFF

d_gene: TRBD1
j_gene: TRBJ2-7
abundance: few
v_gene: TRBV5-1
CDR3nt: TGCGCCAGCAGCTGGGACAGATACTCCTACGAGCAGTACTTC
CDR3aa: CASSWDRYSYEQYF

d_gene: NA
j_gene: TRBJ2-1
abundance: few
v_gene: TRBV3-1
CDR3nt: TGTGCCAGCAGCCAAGATCCCCGAGATGAGCAGTTCTTC
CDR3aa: CASSQDPRDEQFF

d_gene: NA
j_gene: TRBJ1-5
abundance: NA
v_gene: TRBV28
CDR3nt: TGTGCCAGCAGTTCCATAAATCAGCCCCAGCATTTT
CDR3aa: CASSSINQPQHF

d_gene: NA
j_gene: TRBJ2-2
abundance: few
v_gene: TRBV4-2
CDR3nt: TGTGCCAGCAGCCAAGATGCGAGACAGGCTAACACCGGGGAGCTGTTTTTT
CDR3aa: CASSQDARQANTGELFF

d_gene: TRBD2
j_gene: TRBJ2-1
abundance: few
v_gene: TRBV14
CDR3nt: TGTGCCAGCAGCCATCGCGGGGGGACCTACAATGAGCAGTTCTTC
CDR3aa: CASSHRGGTYNEQFF

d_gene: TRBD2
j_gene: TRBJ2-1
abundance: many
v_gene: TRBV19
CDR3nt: TGTGCCAGTAGTAAGACTAGCGGAGCGGGCAATGAGCAGTTCTTC
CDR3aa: CASSKTSGAGNEQFF

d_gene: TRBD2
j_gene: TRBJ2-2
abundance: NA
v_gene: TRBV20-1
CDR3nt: TGCAGTGCTAGACTAGCGGGGCTCACCGGGGAGCTGTTTTTT
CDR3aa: CSARLAGLTGELFF

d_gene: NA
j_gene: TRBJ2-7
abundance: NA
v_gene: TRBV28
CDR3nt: TGTGCCAGCAGTGTATTCCAGGTGACCTACGAGCAGTACTTC
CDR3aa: CASSVFQVTYEQYF

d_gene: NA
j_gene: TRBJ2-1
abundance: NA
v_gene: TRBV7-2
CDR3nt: TGTGCCAGCAGAGCCGGGGTGGGGTTTAGGCAGTTCTTC
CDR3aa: CASRAGVGFRQFF

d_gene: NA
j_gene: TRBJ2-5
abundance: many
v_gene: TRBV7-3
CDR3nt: TGTGCCAGCAGCTTAGGCACTTCGAGGGGAGAGACCCAGTACTTC
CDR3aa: CASSLGTSRGETQYF